This T cell receptor (beta chain) was sequenced during a study of blood T cell repertoires in COVID-19. Overall study: Donors in the United States, Italy and Spain gave samples during acute or convalescent COVID-19. Sources were T cells, B-cell-depleted T cells, or PBMCs; the material itself was cDNA or gDNA.

In the original workflow: Using reference gene primer amplification, nucleated cell counts were estimated. TCRdb's table, derived via immunoSEQ multiplex PCR, lists solely in-frame clones and lacks some. The DNA gave D and trimming, while V, J and clone size come from that table. This sample has about 83,000 clones; about nine tenths occur once, and the top ten carry 3%. With 5 bases clipped from V and 2 bases from J, the junction kept 3 bases outside the gene matches. CDR1 is PRHDT and CDR2 is FYEKMQ in the germline V gene (reference sequence). The CDR3 loop spans 13 amino acids. The V gene is TRBV13, the J gene TRBJ2-7, with 7 bases lining up with TRBD1. Specimen: peripheral blood. This receptor was taken from a woman aged 50 to 60 with active or convalescent COVID-19. The chain's CDR3 is CASSQGVPYEQYF. The CDR3, as DNA: TGTGCCAGCAGCCAGGGGGTCCCCTACGAGCAGTACTTC.